Each of the 13 T cell receptor beta chains below was sequenced from the same sample in a study of T cell repertoires in cytomegalovirus infection. One entry per CDR3 protein results from TCRdb running MiXCR on the reads. The profile shows hundreds of thousands of distinct CDR3 sequences, approximately 18% of them singletons. The sample comprised PBMCs. These receptors were obtained from a human donor in good health (CMV status not recorded). Some clones in this sample may be carry-over from other donors' samples.

This clonotype was found many times. The chain carries TRBV6-2 or TRBV6-3 and TRBJ2-6; a possible D gene is TRBD1 (5 bases). V was cut by 2 bases and J by 1 base, with 12 bases left in between. CDR1 is MNHEY and CDR2 is SVGEGT in the germline V gene. The CDR3 runs to 17 residues. CDR3: CASSYRLTESGANVLTF. In nucleotides, the CDR3 is TGTGCCAGCAGTTACCGACTGACAGAGTCTGGGGCCAACGTCCTGACTTTC.

This clonotype was seen a handful of times. CDR3: CASSARGRNTGELFF. The DNA of the CDR3 is TGTGCCAGCAGCGCACGGGGGAGGAACACCGGGGAGCTGTTTTTT. V is TRBV7-8 and J is TRBJ2-2, with D maybe TRBD2 (6 bases). V lost 5 bases, J lost 1 base, and 11 bases lay in between. The CDR3 runs 15 residues. Germline-derived CDR1 and CDR2 are SGHVS and FQNEAQ.

This chain joins TRBV23-1 and TRBJ2-1; weak D call: TRBD2 (6 bases). TRBV23-1 counts as an open reading frame of uncertain function. The CDR3 runs to 15 residues. V was shortened by 3 bases and J by 5 bases, with 14 bases between the two germline ends. Here the CDR3 reads CASSHPGGRDNEQFF. CDR3 sequence (DNA): TGCGCCAGCAGTCACCCCGGGGGACGGGACAATGAGCAGTTCTTC.

A few counts support this clonotype. The chain uses TRBV12-5 and TRBJ1-5, with a tentative D call TRBD1 (5 bases). CDR1 is LGHNT and CDR2 is FRNRAP in the germline V gene. Between the trimmed V and J ends, which lost 6 bases and 0 bases, there was a span of 9 bases. The CDR3 covers 14 residues. CDR3 in DNA: TGTGCTAGTGGAGACAGTAATAGCAATCAGCCCCAGCATTTT. Its translation: CASGDSNSNQPQHF.

This clonotype was observed a handful of times. The V call is TRBV27, the J call TRBJ2-1; D ambiguous. The CDR3 is made up of 16 amino acids. V was shortened by 5 bases and J by 1 base, with 15 bases between the two germline ends. Germline CDR1 is MNHEY and CDR2 is SMNVEV (reference sequence). CDR3: CASSSNSLGSYNEQFF. As DNA, the CDR3 is TGTGCCAGCAGTAGTAATTCTTTGGGTTCCTACAATGAGCAGTTCTTC.

This clonotype was observed at least ten times. The chain is built from TRBV19 and TRBJ2-3; unclear D gene. There are 14 residues in the CDR3. The germline gives CDR1 LNHDA, CDR2 SQIVND (reference sequence). The germline V and J ends were trimmed by 6 bases and 2 bases, with 12 bases remaining between them. The chain's CDR3 is CASSPVFSTDTQYF. DNA for the CDR3: TGTGCCAGTAGCCCCGTTTTTTCCACAGATACGCAGTATTTT. The whole variable domain, remainder taken from reference TRBV19 and TRBJ2-3, is DGGITQSPKYLFRKEGQNVTLSCEQNLNHDAMYWYRQDPGQGLRLIYYSQIVNDFQKGDIAEGYSVSREKKESFPLTVTSAQKNPTAFYLCASSPVFSTDTQYFGPGTRLTVL.

This clonotype has just one count. CDR3 DNA: TGCAGTGCCCACAGTGGGACTAGCGGGGTCTCTGGTGAGCAGTTCTTC. It specifies CSAHSGTSGVSGEQFF. The rearrangement links TRBV20-1 to TRBJ2-1, with 13 bases fitting TRBD2. CDR1 DFQATT and CDR2 SNEGSKA come from the germline V gene (reference sequence). The CDR3 has 16 amino acids. V trimming: 6 bases; J trimming: 9 bases; junction bases outside the gene matches: 14.

Ten or more counts support this clonotype. The chain recombines TRBV7-8 with TRBJ2-7, with unresolved D. The V end lost 0 bases, the J end lost 6 bases, and 6 bases lay between the germline ends. The V gene's germline CDR1 is SGHVS and CDR2 FQNEAQ. The CDR3 runs 12 residues. CDR3 protein: CASSLARGEQYF. The CDR3 DNA sequence: TGTGCCAGCAGCTTAGCAAGAGGCGAGCAGTACTTC.

The chain is built from TRBV12-3 or TRBV12-4 and TRBJ2-1; perhaps TRBD1 as D (5 bases). V gave up 4 bases and J gave up 9 bases, with 13 bases separating them. This CDR3 has 13 amino acids. The CDR3 sequence: CASSWAGRSEQFF. In DNA, the CDR3 is TGTGCCAGCAGTTGGGCAGGGCGGAGTGAGCAGTTCTTC.

This clonotype has more than one count but fewer than ten. Written as DNA, the CDR3 is TGTGCCAGCAAGGTCGGGAGCTCCTACAATGAGCAGTTCTTC. Its protein is CASKVGSSYNEQFF. The V and J genes are TRBV7-2 and TRBJ2-1, with D possibly matching TRBD2 (6 bases). The CDR3 has 14 amino acids. Looked up from germline, CDR1 is SGHTA and CDR2 is FQGNSA. Trimming removed 7 bases at V and 0 bases at J, with 10 bases between.

This clonotype turned up a few times. J is TRBJ1-1 and V is TRBV6-1; TRBD1 matches at 8 bases. The CDR3 totals 13 residues. Trimming cost V 8 bases and J 4 bases; bases outside gene matches: 6. Germline V gene data show CDR1 as MNHNS and CDR2 as SASEGT. In DNA, the CDR3 is TGTGCCAGCCGCAGGGGGCACGTCACTGAAGCTTTCTTT. It yields the protein CASRRGHVTEAFF.

This clonotype has a count of ten or more. The V call is TRBV7-8, the J call TRBJ2-7; 7 nucleotides align to TRBD2. V shed 6 bases and J 2 bases; nucleotides not matched to a gene: 13. Germline V gene lookup returns CDR1 SGHVS and CDR2 FQNEAQ. CDR3 length equals 16 residues. This chain's CDR3 is CASSSVGRGRTYEQYF. The DNA for the CDR3 is TGTGCCAGCAGTTCAGTCGGGCGGGGGAGGACCTACGAGCAGTACTTC.

The chain joins TRBV19 to TRBJ2-4; D is uncertain. The CDR3 sequence is 15 residues long. CDR1 LNHDA and CDR2 SQIVND come from the germline V gene (reference sequence). V lost 3 bases to trimming and J lost 1 base, with 10 bases between them. CDR3 residues: CASSMATTAKNIQYF. The DNA for the CDR3 is TGTGCCAGTAGTATGGCGACGACGGCCAAAAACATTCAGTACTTC.